This is a list of T cell receptor beta chains from one sample in a study of cytomegalovirus exposure and HLA in healthy donors. Using immunoSEQ multiplex PCR, the repertoire was profiled, and TCRdb retains in-frame clones only, with some absent. The data hold 150,000 or so clones, with about 83% observed a single time. Sample: PBMCs. The receptor source for this set is a woman in her 40s in good health and CMV-seronegative. The CDR3 runs from the conserved cysteine through the conserved F or W. D genes are given only for firm matches. Clone size, where shown, is once, few, many, or a class for clones that have expanded.

abundance,v_gene,j_gene,d_gene,CDR3nt,CDR3aa
.,TRBV2,TRBJ1-1,.,TGTGCCAGCAGTGGAACGGTGAACACTGAAGCTTTCTTT,CASSGTVNTEAFF
.,TRBV9,TRBJ2-2,TRBD2,TGTGCCAGCAGCGTAGATCCGGGAGGGCCCCCCGGCGGGGAGCTGTTTTTT,CASSVDPGGPPGGELFF
.,TRBV6-5,TRBJ1-2,TRBD1,TGTGCCAGCCGGGACAGGGCGTATGGCTACACCTTC,CASRDRAYGYTF
.,TRBV5-1,TRBJ1-1,TRBD1,TGCGCCAGCAGCTTGAGTGTTGACAGGGAGAACACTGAAGCTTTCTTT,CASSLSVDRENTEAFF
.,TRBV5-1,TRBJ2-5,TRBD2,TGCGCCAGCAGCTCAGCGGGGGAGACCCAGTACTTC,CASSSAGETQYF
.,TRBV23-1,TRBJ1-4,.,TGCGCCAGCAGAGAACAGGGTGAGGAAAAACTGTTTTTT,CASREQGEEKLFF
.,TRBV4-2,TRBJ2-1,TRBD2,TGTGCCAGCAGCCAAGTCCCGGGACTAGCGGGAGGGGGGAGCAATGAGCAGTTCTTC,CASSQVPGLAGGGSNEQFF
.,TRBV5-1,TRBJ2-3,TRBD1,TGCGCCAGCAGCTTGGTCAGGGGGACAGATACGCAGTATTTT,CASSLVRGTDTQYF
.,TRBV29-1,TRBJ2-5,TRBD1,TGCAGCGCACCCCCGGCGGGGACAGGGGGTCGAGAGACCCAGTACTTC,CSAPPAGTGGRETQYF
once,TRBV5-4,TRBJ2-7,TRBD1,TGTGCCAGCAGCCCTACAGGGGGCCGTTACGAGCAGTACTTC,CASSPTGGRYEQYF
.,TRBV2,TRBJ2-7,.,TGTGCCAGCAGTGAACAGGGGAGACACTACGAGCAGTACTTC,CASSEQGRHYEQYF
.,TRBV27,TRBJ2-1,.,TGTGCCAGCAGTTCAGGTCCCAATGAGCAGTTCTTC,CASSSGPNEQFF
.,TRBV15,TRBJ1-3,.,TGTGCCACCAGCAGACAACAGATTAACGGAAACACCATATATTTT,CATSRQQINGNTIYF
.,TRBV12-2,TRBJ1-5,.,TGTGCAAGTCGCTTAGCGAGACGTGGGGACAGGGACAATCAGCCCCAGCATTTT,CASRLARRGDRDNQPQHF
few,TRBV5-1,TRBJ1-4,.,TGCGCCAGCAGTCCTGATTACAGGGTTAGTGAAAAACTGTTTTTT,CASSPDYRVSEKLFF
.,TRBV30,TRBJ1-1,.,TGTGCCTGGAGTAGACAGGTTCATGAAGCTTTCTTT,CAWSRQVHEAFF
once,TRBV28,TRBJ1-2,.,TGTGCCAGCAGTTTATGGGACAGTAGTGACTATGGCTACACCTTC,CASSLWDSSDYGYTF
.,TRBV29-1,TRBJ1-2,TRBD1,TGCAGCGTTCCAGGGGGACTCCTTAACTATGGCTACACCTTC,CSVPGGLLNYGYTF
.,TRBV6-4,TRBJ2-2,.,TGTGCCAGCAGTGAACAGGGAACCGGGGAGCTGTTTTTT,CASSEQGTGELFF
.,TRBV2,TRBJ2-5,TRBD1,TGTGCCAGCAACGCAGGGGGCGAGACCCAGTACTTC,CASNAGGETQYF
few,TRBV5-1,TRBJ1-1,.,TGCGCCAGCAGCTCAAATACCGGGACACCAAACACTGAAGCTTTCTTT,CASSSNTGTPNTEAFF
.,TRBV7-8,TRBJ1-5,.,TGTGCCAGCAGCCTACGGCCAGGGGCCATTGCCAATAGCAATCAGCCCCAGCATTTT,CASSLRPGAIANSNQPQHF
once,TRBV6-5,TRBJ2-7,.,TGTGCCAGCAGCCTTTCCGCGGCCTACGAGCAGTACTTC,CASSLSAAYEQYF
.,TRBV5-6,TRBJ2-3,TRBD1,TGTGCCAGCACTGTGGACAGGGTGAGCACAGATACGCAGTATTTT,CASTVDRVSTDTQYF
.,TRBV5-4,TRBJ1-2,TRBD1,TGTGCCAGCGGAGACAGGGGTAGTTATGGCTACACCTTC,CASGDRGSYGYTF
.,TRBV6-4,TRBJ2-2,TRBD2,TGTGCCAGCAGTGACTCGTCCCTAGCGGGAGGCACCGGGGAGCTGTTTTTT,CASSDSSLAGGTGELFF
once,TRBV19,TRBJ2-5,.,TGTGCCAGTAGTCGGCAGGCCGAGACCCAGTACTTC,CASSRQAETQYF
.,TRBV4-2,TRBJ1-2,TRBD1,TGTGCCAGCAGCCAAGAGGGACAGGGTGGATGGGATGGCTACACCTTC,CASSQEGQGGWDGYTF